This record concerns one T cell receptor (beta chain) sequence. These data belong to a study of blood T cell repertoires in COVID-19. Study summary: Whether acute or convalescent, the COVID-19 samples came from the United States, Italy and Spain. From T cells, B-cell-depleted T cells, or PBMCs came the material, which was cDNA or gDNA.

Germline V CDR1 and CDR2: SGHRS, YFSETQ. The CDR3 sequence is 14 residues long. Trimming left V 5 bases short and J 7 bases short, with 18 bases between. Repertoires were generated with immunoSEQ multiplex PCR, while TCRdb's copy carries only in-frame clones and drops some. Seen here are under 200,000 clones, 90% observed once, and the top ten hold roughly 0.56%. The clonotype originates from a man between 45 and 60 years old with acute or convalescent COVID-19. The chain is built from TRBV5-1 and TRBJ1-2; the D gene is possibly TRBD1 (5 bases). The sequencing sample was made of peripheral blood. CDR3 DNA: TGCGCCAGCAGACCGGACACGGGGGGGACTGGCTACACCTTC. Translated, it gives CASRPDTGGTGYTF.